This record concerns one T cell receptor beta chain sequence. The data are from a study of blood T cell repertoires in COVID-19. Study-level background: COVID-19 samples, acute and convalescent, were from the United States, Italy and Spain. T cells, B-cell-depleted T cells, or PBMCs provided the cDNA or gDNA that served as material.

Germline assignment: CDR1 MGHDK and CDR2 SYGVNS. CDR3 length: 17 residues. J gave up 3 bases and V 5 bases, and 9 bases lay outside the gene matches. Authors' analysis steps: Using reference gene primer amplification, nucleated cell counts were estimated. The protocol was immunoSEQ multiplex PCR, while the TCRdb copy is restricted to in-frame clones and leaves out a portion. V and J calls plus clone size are reproduced from that table; the DNA served to infer D and trimming. The repertoire holds a few hundred thousand clones, with 75% to 90% as singletons. All enrollees were roughly 18 to 90 years old and from 24 US areas.

The origin of this receptor is a man aged 30-40 years who had recovered from COVID-19. The gene calls are TRBV25-1 and TRBJ2-1; TRBD2 agrees at 11 bases. Sample: PBMCs or T cells enriched from blood (not recorded which). CDR3 DNA: TGTGCCAGCAGTAATCGACCGGGACTAGCGGACTACAATGAGCAGTTCTTC. Translating gives CASSNRPGLADYNEQFF.